Listed here is a single T cell receptor (beta chain). Antigen: not known. V was cut by 5 bases and J by 9 bases, with 8 bases left in between. The CDR3 loop spans 12 amino acids. Donor samples were obtained from healthy Caucasian individuals from Russia, aged about 6 to 100. The data were obtained in a study of blood T cells in healthy people across ages. It was with a sample-barcoded 5' primer and a J-beta primer mix that a second PCR of roughly 7 to 12 cycles was run. Using its own MiXCR run on the 5' RACE reads, TCRdb lists one record per CDR3 protein. The data show hundreds of thousands of distinct CDR3 sequences, around 42% seen once. Study outcomes and limitations: Unsorted PBMC material precluded a definitive naive versus antigen-experienced comparison. When set beside aged donors, long-lived donors presented more naive CD4+ cells and higher diversity.

This chain connects TRBV12-3 or TRBV12-4 to TRBJ1-6; D gene uncertain. This receptor was identified in a man in his fifties or sixties in good health. Sequencing input: blood. The CDR3 loop reads CASSPNLSPLHF. The CDR3 coding sequence is TGTGCCAGCAGTCCGAATCTTTCACCCCTCCACTTT.